Presented here are 10 T cell receptor beta chains from one specimen sequenced in a study of blood T cell repertoires in COVID-19 (dated by TCRdb to 2020 to 2021). The library was generated by the immunoSEQ multiplex PCR assay. TCRdb mirrors the immuneACCESS table, restricted to in-frame sequences. Some clones are absent from its copies; in checked studies, under half trace to an unresolved V gene, and the reason for the others is unknown. Present in this sample are around 250,000 clones, more than 65% of which were seen just once. The ten largest clones represent around 4% of the sample. The sequencing input was peripheral blood. These receptor sequences come from a man aged 50 or older with active or convalescent COVID-19.

The rearrangement uses TRBV28 and TRBJ2-1; 12 bases fit TRBD1. This CDR3 has 15 amino acids. Per germline, CDR1 MDHEN and CDR2 SYDVKM. Trimming removed 2 bases from V and 8 bases from J; junction bases left unmatched: 4. CDR3 sequence reads: CASSLTGQGAHEQFF. As DNA, the CDR3 is TGTGCCAGCAGTTTAACGGGACAGGGGGCCCATGAGCAGTTCTTC.

V usage is TRBV28 and J usage is TRBJ2-7; 11 bases line up with TRBD1. CDR3 length equals 14 residues. The V segment lost 6 bases and the J segment 9 bases; nucleotides outside the gene matches: 10. Germline V gene lookup returns CDR1 MDHEN and CDR2 SYDVKM. The CDR3 DNA follows: TGTGCCAGCAGACTCCATGGGACAGGGGGTGGGCAGTACTTC. Its translation is CASRLHGTGGGQYF.

The chain couples TRBV3-1 (or the pseudogene TRBV3-2) to TRBJ2-1; D is unclear. The length of the CDR3 is 17 residues. V dropped 0 bases and J dropped 3 bases, with 15 bases sitting between them. Per the germline V gene, CDR1 is LGHDT and CDR2 is YNNKEL (reference sequence). CDR3 DNA: TGTGCCAGCAGCCAAGATCGCCCGTCTAGGAGCTACAATGAGCAGTTCTTC. Its translation is CASSQDRPSRSYNEQFF.

The chain links TRBV14 to TRBJ1-1; 7 bases line up with TRBD1. The V and J ends lost 4 bases and 1 base, in that order; junction bases with no gene match: 6. Germline CDR1 reads SGHDN; CDR2 reads FVKESK. CDR3 length: 15 amino acids. The CDR3 protein is CASSPGTAKNTEAFF. The CDR3 region has the DNA TGTGCCAGCAGCCCAGGGACAGCTAAGAACACTGAAGCTTTCTTT.

The chain links TRBV5-1 to TRBJ1-1; no firm D call. From germline, CDR1 is SGHRS and CDR2 YFSETQ. V lost 1 base and J 6 bases, leaving 10 bases between the germline ends. The CDR3 is 13 amino acids. The CDR3 loop reads CASSLYSSSEAFF. The CDR3, as DNA: TGCGCCAGCAGCTTGTATAGTTCGTCTGAAGCTTTCTTT.

This sequence joins TRBV15 and TRBJ2-5; TRBD2 matches 12 bases. Germline V gene lookup returns CDR1 LNHNV and CDR2 YYDKDF (reference sequence). Losses at the gene ends were 5 bases for V and 1 base for J; bases not matched to a gene: 5. The CDR3 runs to 16 residues. CDR3 loop: CATSATSGGLQETQYF. The CDR3 nucleotides read TGTGCCACCAGCGCGACTAGCGGGGGCCTCCAAGAGACCCAGTACTTC. Full variable domain (missing parts from reference TRBV15 and TRBJ2-5): DAMVIQNPRYQVTQFGKPVTLSCSQTLNHNVMYWYQQKSSQAPKLLFHYYDKDFNNEADTPDNFQSRRPNTSFCFLDIRSPGLGDTAMYLCATSATSGGLQETQYFGPGTRLLVL.

This chain joins TRBV7-2 and TRBJ2-3; TRBD2 agrees at 7 bases. The CDR3 sequence is 16 residues long. Per germline, CDR1 SGHTA and CDR2 FQGNSA. The trim removed 4 bases at V and 1 base at J, leaving 8 bases unmatched. CDR3 DNA: TGTGCCAGCAGCTCCTTGGGTGGGGGGGGCACAGATACGCAGTATTTT. As protein: CASSSLGGGGTDTQYF.

V usage is TRBV23-1 and J usage is TRBJ1-4; D is ambiguous. TRBV23-1 is noted as an ORF with a role that remains uncertain. The CDR3 is 20 residues long. Trimming cost V 0 bases and J 0 bases, with 20 bases left between them. The chain's CDR3 is CASSQSPKRPKTPTNEKLFF. The CDR3 region has the DNA TGCGCCAGCAGTCAATCGCCGAAGAGGCCGAAGACCCCAACTAATGAAAAACTGTTTTTT.

This sequence joins TRBV12-3 or TRBV12-4 and TRBJ2-7, with TRBD2 as a possible D gene (6 bases). Between the trimmed V and J ends, which lost 6 bases and 3 bases, there was a span of 12 bases. The CDR3 is 13 amino acids. This CDR3 reads CASSLGTLYEQYF. The CDR3 DNA is TGTGCCAGCAGCTTGGGGACTCTCTACGAGCAGTACTTC.

The rearrangement links TRBV12-3 or TRBV12-4 to TRBJ1-2; weak D call: TRBD1 (5 bases). The CDR3 length is 12 residues. The germline V and J ends were trimmed by 3 bases and 8 bases, with 10 bases remaining between them. This chain's CDR3 is CASSFQGGGYTF. The CDR3 DNA reads TGTGCCAGCAGTTTCCAGGGTGGCGGCTACACCTTC.